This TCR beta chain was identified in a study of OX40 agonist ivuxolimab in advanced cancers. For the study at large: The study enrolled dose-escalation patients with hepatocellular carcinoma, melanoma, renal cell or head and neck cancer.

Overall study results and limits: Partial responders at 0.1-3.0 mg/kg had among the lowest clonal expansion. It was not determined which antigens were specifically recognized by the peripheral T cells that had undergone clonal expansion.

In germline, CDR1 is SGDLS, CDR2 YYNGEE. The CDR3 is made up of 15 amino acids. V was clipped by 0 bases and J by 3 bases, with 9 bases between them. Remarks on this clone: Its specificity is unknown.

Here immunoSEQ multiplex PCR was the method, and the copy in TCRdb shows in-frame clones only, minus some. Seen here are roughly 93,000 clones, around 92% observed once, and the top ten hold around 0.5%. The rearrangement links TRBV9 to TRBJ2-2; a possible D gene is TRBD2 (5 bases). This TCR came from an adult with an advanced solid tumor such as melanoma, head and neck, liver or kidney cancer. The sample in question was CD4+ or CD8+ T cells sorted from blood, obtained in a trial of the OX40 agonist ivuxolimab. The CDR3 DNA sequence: TGTGCCAGCAGCGTAGCTCCGGGGTACACCGGGGAGCTGTTTTTT. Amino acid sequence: CASSVAPGYTGELFF.